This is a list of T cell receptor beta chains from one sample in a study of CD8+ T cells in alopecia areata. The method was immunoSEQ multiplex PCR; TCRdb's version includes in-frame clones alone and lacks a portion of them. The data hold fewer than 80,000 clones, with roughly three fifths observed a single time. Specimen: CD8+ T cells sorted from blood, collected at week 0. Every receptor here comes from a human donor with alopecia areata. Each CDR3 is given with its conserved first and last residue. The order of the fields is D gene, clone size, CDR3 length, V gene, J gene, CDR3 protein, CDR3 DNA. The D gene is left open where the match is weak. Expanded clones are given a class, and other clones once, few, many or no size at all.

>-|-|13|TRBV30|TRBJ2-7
CAWSVGYNYEQYF
TGTGCCTGGAGTGTAGGGTACAACTACGAGCAGTACTTC
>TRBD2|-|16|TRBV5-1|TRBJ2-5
CASSPRTSGDQETQYF
TGCGCCAGCAGCCCTCGGACTAGCGGGGACCAAGAGACCCAGTACTTC
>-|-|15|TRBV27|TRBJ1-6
CASSARGTYNSPLHF
TGTGCCAGCAGTGCCAGGGGAACCTATAATTCACCCCTCCACTTT
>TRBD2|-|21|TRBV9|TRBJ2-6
CASSVGSGLAGESSGANVLTF
TGTGCCAGCAGCGTAGGATCGGGACTAGCGGGGGAGAGCTCTGGGGCCAACGTCCTGACTTTC
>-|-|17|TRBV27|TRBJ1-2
CASSPVYVRGISYGYTF
TGTGCCAGCAGTCCGGTTTACGTGCGGGGAATAAGCTATGGCTACACCTTC
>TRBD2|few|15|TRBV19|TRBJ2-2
CASRLAGANTGELFF
TGTGCCAGCAGACTAGCGGGAGCGAACACCGGGGAGCTGTTTTTT
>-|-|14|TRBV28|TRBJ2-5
CASSFGGPQETQYF
TGTGCCAGCAGTTTCGGGGGGCCCCAAGAGACCCAGTACTTC
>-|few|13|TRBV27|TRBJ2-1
CASSLDRYNEQFF
TGTGCCAGCAGTCTAGACAGGTACAATGAGCAGTTCTTC
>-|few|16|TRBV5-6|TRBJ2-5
CASSLPDRLTVETQYF
TGTGCCAGCAGCTTGCCGGACAGATTGACGGTAGAGACCCAGTACTTC
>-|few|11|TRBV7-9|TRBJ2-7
CASTGSYEQYF
TGTGCCAGCACAGGGTCCTACGAGCAGTACTTC
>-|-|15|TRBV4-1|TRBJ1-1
CASSQVVGATTEAFF
TGCGCCAGCAGCCAAGTGGTAGGAGCGACCACTGAAGCTTTCTTT
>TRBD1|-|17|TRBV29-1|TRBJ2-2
CSVRRTGGVRNTGELFF
TGCAGCGTCCGACGGACAGGGGGCGTACGGAACACCGGGGAGCTGTTTTTT
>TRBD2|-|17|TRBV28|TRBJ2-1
CASSFPSGSGIIREQFF
TGTGCCAGCAGTTTCCCCTCCGGTAGCGGGATTATACGTGAGCAGTTCTTC
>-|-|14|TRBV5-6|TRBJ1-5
CASSLGVYNQPQHF
TGTGCCAGCAGCTTGGGGGTCTACAATCAGCCCCAGCATTTT
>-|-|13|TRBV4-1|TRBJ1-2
CASSPYGTGGYTF
TGCGCCAGCAGCCCCTACGGGACGGGTGGCTACACCTTC
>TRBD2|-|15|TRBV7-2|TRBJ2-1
CASSPERTSTFEQFF
TGTGCCAGCAGCCCAGAGAGGACTAGTACCTTTGAGCAGTTCTTC
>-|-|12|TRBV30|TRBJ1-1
CAWSNGMGEAFF
TGTGCCTGGAGTAATGGAATGGGTGAAGCTTTCTTT
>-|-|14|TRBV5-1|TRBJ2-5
CASSFLGLRETQYF
TGCGCCAGCAGCTTCCTCGGACTTAGGGAGACCCAGTACTTC
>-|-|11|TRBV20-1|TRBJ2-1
CSAILYNEQFF
TGCAGTGCTATTCTATACAATGAGCAGTTCTTC
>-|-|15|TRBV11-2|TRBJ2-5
CASSSAGTHQETQYF
TGTGCCAGCAGCTCGGCGGGGACACACCAAGAGACCCAGTACTTC
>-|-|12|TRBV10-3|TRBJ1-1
CAIRQGNTEAFF
TGTGCCATCAGACAGGGGAACACTGAAGCTTTCTTT
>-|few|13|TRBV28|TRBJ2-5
CASSFGGEETQYF
TGTGCCAGCAGTTTTGGCGGGGAAGAGACCCAGTACTTC
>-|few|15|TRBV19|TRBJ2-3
CASSVGRGRVDTQYF
TGTGCCAGTAGTGTCGGTCGGGGGCGGGTAGATACGCAGTATTTT
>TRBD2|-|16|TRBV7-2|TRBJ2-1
CASNHFGPSGSDEQFF
TGTGCCAGCAACCACTTCGGCCCTAGCGGGAGCGATGAGCAGTTCTTC
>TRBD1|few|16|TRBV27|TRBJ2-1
CASSQLAGTGTNEQFF
TGTGCCAGCAGCCAGCTCGCCGGGACAGGGACCAATGAGCAGTTCTTC
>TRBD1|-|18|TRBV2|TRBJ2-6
CASSEQDRVPSGANVLTF
TGTGCCAGCAGTGAGCAGGACAGGGTGCCCTCTGGGGCCAACGTCCTGACTTTC
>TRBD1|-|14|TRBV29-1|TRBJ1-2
CSVGAGTGASGYTF
TGCAGCGTTGGGGCGGGGACAGGGGCTTCTGGCTACACCTTC
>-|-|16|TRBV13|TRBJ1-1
CASSLREDGMNTEAFF
TGTGCCAGCAGCCTAAGGGAGGACGGCATGAACACTGAAGCTTTCTTT
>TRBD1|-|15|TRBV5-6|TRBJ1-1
CASSLVGQGRTEAFF
TGTGCCAGCAGCTTGGTTGGACAGGGGAGGACTGAAGCTTTCTTT
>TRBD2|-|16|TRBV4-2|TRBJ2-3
CASSQVGLAVSDTQYF
TGTGCCAGCAGCCAAGTAGGACTAGCGGTGTCGGATACGCAGTATTTT
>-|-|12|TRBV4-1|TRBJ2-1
CASSQRGDEQFF
TGCGCCAGCAGCCAAAGGGGGGATGAGCAGTTCTTC
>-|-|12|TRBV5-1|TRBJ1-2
CASSLDGMGTTF
TGCGCCAGCAGCTTGGACGGTATGGGCACCACCTTC
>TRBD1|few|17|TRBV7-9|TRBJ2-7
CASSSSPGTGGFNEQYF
TGTGCCAGCAGCTCAAGCCCCGGGACAGGGGGCTTCAACGAGCAGTACTTC
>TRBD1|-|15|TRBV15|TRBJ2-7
CATSRPGQGSYEQYF
TGTGCCACCAGCAGACCGGGACAGGGGTCCTACGAGCAGTACTTC
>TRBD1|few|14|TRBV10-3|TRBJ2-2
CAIGTGANTGELFF
TGTGCCATCGGGACAGGGGCGAACACCGGGGAGCTGTTTTTT
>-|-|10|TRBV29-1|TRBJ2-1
CSVGLPTGFF
TGCAGCGTTGGTCTTCCCACGGGGTTCTTC
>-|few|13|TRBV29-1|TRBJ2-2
CSVEDTFSGELFF
TGCAGCGTTGAAGATACATTCTCCGGGGAGCTGTTTTTT
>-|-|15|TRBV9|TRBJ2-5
CASSPGSSRGETQYF
TGTGCCAGCAGCCCCGGGAGCTCCAGGGGAGAGACCCAGTACTTC
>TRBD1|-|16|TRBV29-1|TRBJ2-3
CSVEGGAQGASDTQYF
TGCAGCGTTGAAGGGGGAGCACAGGGGGCATCTGATACGCAGTATTTT
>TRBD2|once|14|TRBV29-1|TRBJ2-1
CSVGLAGVYNEQFF
TGCAGCGTCGGCCTAGCGGGGGTGTACAATGAGCAGTTCTTC
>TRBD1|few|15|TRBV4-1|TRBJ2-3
CASSLQGEVTDTQYF
TGTGCCAGCAGCCTACAGGGGGAAGTCACAGATACGCAGTATTTT
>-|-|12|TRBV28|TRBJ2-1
CASSYPTGDRFF
TGTGCCAGCAGTTATCCTACAGGAGATAGGTTCTTC
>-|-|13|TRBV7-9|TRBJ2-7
CASSIGANYEQYF
TGTGCCAGCAGCATAGGGGCCAACTACGAGCAGTACTTC
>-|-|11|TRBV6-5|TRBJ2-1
CAVDDGNEQFF
TGTGCCGTAGACGACGGAAATGAGCAGTTCTTC
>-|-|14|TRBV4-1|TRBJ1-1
CASSQGVVNTEAFF
TGCGCCAGCAGCCAAGGGGTCGTGAACACTGAAGCTTTCTTT
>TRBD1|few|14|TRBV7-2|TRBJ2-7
CASSFGTGTYEQYF
TGTGCCAGCAGCTTCGGGACAGGGACCTACGAGCAGTACTTC
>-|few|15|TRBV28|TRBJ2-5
CASTPLDADRETQYF
TGTGCCAGCACCCCTCTAGACGCCGATAGAGAGACCCAGTACTTC
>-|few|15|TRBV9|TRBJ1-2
CASSPERGVGYGYTF
TGTGCCAGCAGCCCAGAAAGGGGCGTCGGCTATGGCTACACCTTC